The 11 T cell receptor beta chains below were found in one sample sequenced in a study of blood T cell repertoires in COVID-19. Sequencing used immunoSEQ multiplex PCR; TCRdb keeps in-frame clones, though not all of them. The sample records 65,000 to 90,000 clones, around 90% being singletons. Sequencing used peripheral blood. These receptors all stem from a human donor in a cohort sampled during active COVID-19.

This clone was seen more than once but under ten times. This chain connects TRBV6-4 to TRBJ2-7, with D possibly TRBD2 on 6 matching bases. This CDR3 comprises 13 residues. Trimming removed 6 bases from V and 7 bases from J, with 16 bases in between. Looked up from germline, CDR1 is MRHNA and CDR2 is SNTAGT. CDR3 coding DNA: TGTGCCAGCAGCCAGTTTGGTGGAGGGGAGCAGTACTTC. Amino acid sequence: CASSQFGGGEQYF.

The CDR3 region has the DNA TGTGCCAGCAGTGAATATTGGGGACAGCAATACGAGCAGTACTTC. It specifies CASSEYWGQQYEQYF. This sequence joins TRBV6-1 and TRBJ2-7; 7 nucleotides line up with TRBD1. This CDR3 is 15 amino acids long. J was trimmed by 4 bases and V by 2 bases; bases with no gene match: 8. The germline CDR1 and CDR2 sequences are MNHNS and SASEGT.

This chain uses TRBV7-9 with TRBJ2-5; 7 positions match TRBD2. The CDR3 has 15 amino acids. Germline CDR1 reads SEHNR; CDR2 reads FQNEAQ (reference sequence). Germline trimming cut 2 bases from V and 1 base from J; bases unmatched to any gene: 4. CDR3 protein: CASSLMAGAQETQYF. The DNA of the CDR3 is TGTGCCAGCAGCTTAATGGCGGGAGCCCAAGAGACCCAGTACTTC.

The CDR3 DNA is TGCGCCAGCAGACCCTTCTCCGGCCAGGTGAACACTGAAGCTTTCTTT. It codes for CASRPFSGQVNTEAFF. This chain links TRBV5-1 with TRBJ1-1; D call uncertain. This CDR3 is built from 16 residues. The ends were cut back, 5 bases at V and 0 bases at J, with 17 bases in the middle. CDR1 is SGHRS and CDR2 is YFSETQ in the germline V gene.

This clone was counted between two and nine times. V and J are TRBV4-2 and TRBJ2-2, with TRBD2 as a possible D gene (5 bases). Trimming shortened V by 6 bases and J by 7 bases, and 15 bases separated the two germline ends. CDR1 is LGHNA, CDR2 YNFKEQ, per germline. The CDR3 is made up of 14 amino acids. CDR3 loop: CASRGESGFGELFF. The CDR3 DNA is TGTGCCAGCAGAGGCGAGTCGGGGTTCGGGGAGCTGTTTTTT.

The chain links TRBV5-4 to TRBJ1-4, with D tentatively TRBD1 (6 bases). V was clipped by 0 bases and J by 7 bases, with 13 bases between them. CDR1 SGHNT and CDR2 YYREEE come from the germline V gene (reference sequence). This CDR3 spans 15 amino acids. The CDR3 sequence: CASSLDGRGGEKLFF. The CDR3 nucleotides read TGTGCCAGCAGCTTGGATGGCAGGGGTGGTGAAAAACTGTTTTTT.

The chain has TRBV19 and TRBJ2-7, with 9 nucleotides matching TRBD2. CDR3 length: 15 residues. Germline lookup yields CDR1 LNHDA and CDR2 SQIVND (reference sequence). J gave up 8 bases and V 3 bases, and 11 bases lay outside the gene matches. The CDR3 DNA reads TGTGCCAGTAGTATTGAAGGTAGCGGGGGTGGTAAGCAGTACTTC. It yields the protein CASSIEGSGGGKQYF.

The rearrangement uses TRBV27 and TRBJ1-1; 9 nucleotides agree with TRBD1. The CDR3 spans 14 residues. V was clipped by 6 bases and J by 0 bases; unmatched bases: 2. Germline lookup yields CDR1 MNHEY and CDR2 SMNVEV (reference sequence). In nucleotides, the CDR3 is TGTGCCAGCAGAGGACAGGGGATGAACACTGAAGCTTTCTTT. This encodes CASRGQGMNTEAFF.

CDR3 sequence (DNA): TGTGCCAGCAGCTTTTCCCGGACAGGGTTCGAGCAGTACTTC. It specifies CASSFSRTGFEQYF. The chain combines TRBV11-2 with TRBJ2-7, with 8 bases identical to TRBD1. The germline V gene has CDR1 SGHAT and CDR2 FQNNGV. The CDR3 contains 14 residues. The V and J ends lost 3 bases and 6 bases, in that order; junction bases with no gene match: 7.

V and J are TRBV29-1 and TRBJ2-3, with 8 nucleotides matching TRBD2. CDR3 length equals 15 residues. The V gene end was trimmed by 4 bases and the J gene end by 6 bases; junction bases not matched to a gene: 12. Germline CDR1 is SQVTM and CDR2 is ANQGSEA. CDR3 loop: CSVARSAGGRDTQYF. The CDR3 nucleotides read TGCAGCGTTGCTCGATCGGCGGGGGGACGCGATACGCAGTATTTT.

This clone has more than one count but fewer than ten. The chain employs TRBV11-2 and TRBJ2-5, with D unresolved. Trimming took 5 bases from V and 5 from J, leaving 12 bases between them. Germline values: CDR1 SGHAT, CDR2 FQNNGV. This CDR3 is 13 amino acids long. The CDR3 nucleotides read TGTGCCAGCAGCCGAGTACGGTGGGAGACCCAGTACTTC. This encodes CASSRVRWETQYF. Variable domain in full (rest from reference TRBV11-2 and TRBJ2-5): EAGVAQSPRYKIIEKRQSVAFWCNPISGHATLYWYQQILGQGPKLLIQFQNNGVVDDSQLPKDRFSAERLKGVDSTLKIQPAKLEDSAVYLCASSRVRWETQYFGPGTRLLVL.